The rows below give T cell receptor beta chains drawn from one sample of a study of human T cells and chemical hapten exposure. TCRdb recomputed calls from the RACE reads with MiXCR, one row per CDR3 protein. This sample yields more than 250,000 distinct CDR3 sequences, of which just under 8% are seen a single time; roughly 1.2% belongs to the top ten. The sequencing used whole blood, collected in connection with sensitization to the hapten diphenylcyclopropenone (DPC). Receptors were obtained from a man aged 18 to 30 with alopecia areata. Some clones in this sample may be carry-over from other donors' samples. The CDR3 runs from the conserved cysteine through the conserved F or W. The order of the fields is D gene, clone size, CDR3 length, J gene, V gene, CDR3 protein, CDR3 DNA. The D gene is left open where the match is weak. Size values are once, few and many counts, or a class for expanded clones, and some rows have none.

TRBD2 few 22 TRBJ2-3 TRBV15 CATSRASGATYSPKPVTDTQYF TGTGCCACCAGCAGAGCTAGCGGTGCCACCTACTCCCCGAAGCCCGTCACAGATACGCAGTATTTT
- few 14 TRBJ2-3 TRBV7-2 CASRFVPEADTQYF TGTGCCAGCAGATTCGTACCGGAAGCGGATACGCAGTATTTT
TRBD1 - 14 TRBJ1-1 TRBV5-1 CASSWGTGNTEAFF TGCGCCAGCAGCTGGGGGACAGGGAACACTGAAGCTTTCTTT
- few 13 TRBJ1-1 TRBV29-1 CSAQGLMNTEAFF TGCAGCGCCCAAGGTCTCATGAACACTGAAGCTTTCTTT
- few 13 TRBJ1-6 TRBV12-3/TRBV12-4 CASSFGDNSPLHF TGTGCCAGCAGTTTCGGGGACAATTCACCCCTCCACTTT
- many 15 TRBJ1-4 TRBV28 CASRQVGEGWEKLFF TGTGCCAGCAGGCAGGTCGGGGAAGGTTGGGAAAAACTGTTTTTT
TRBD1 few 15 TRBJ1-1 TRBV6-5 CASSYSDRGDTEAFF TGTGCCAGCAGTTACTCAGACAGGGGGGACACTGAAGCTTTCTTT
- few 21 TRBJ1-1 TRBV4-1 CASSQEGVMTRSSNMNTEAFF TGCGCCAGCAGCCAAGAGGGGGTAATGACGCGCTCCTCTAACATGAACACTGAAGCTTTCTTT
- - 15 TRBJ1-2 TRBV12-3/TRBV12-4 CASRSSNRVNYGYTF TGTGCCAGCAGGTCATCCAACAGGGTAAATTATGGCTACACCTTC
TRBD1 few 17 TRBJ2-4 TRBV5-6 CASSPTDRGYKKNIQYF TGTGCCAGCAGCCCGACGGACAGGGGGTACAAGAAAAACATTCAGTACTTC
- many 15 TRBJ1-1 TRBV7-3 CASSLTAGKGTEAFF TGTGCCAGCAGCTTAACTGCGGGGAAGGGCACTGAAGCTTTCTTT
- many 15 TRBJ2-1 TRBV4-3 CASSPSESSYNEQFF TGCGCCAGCAGCCCGAGCGAAAGCTCCTACAATGAGCAGTTCTTC
TRBD2 - 13 TRBJ2-1 TRBV10-3 CAISGGAYNEQFF TGTGCCATCAGCGGGGGGGCCTACAATGAGCAGTTCTTC
TRBD1 few 12 TRBJ1-2 TRBV6-5 CASTRTGDGYTF TGTGCCAGCACCCGAACAGGGGATGGCTACACCTTC
TRBD2 - 14 TRBJ2-2 TRBV2 CASIAGLAPGELFF TGTGCCAGCATAGCAGGACTAGCTCCCGGGGAGCTGTTTTTT
- few 12 TRBJ1-1 TRBV25-1 CASSDVYTEAFF TGTGCCAGCAGTGACGTCTACACTGAAGCTTTCTTT
TRBD2 few 16 TRBJ2-2 TRBV5-1 CASSLRTSENTGELFF TGCGCCAGCAGCCTCCGGACTAGCGAGAACACCGGGGAGCTGTTTTTT
- many 12 TRBJ1-5 TRBV2 CASYSVGQPQHF TGTGCCAGCTATTCGGTGGGCCAGCCCCAGCATTTT
TRBD2 few 16 TRBJ2-7 TRBV29-1 CSVLRGLAGGSYEQYF TGCAGCGTTCTCCGCGGACTAGCGGGGGGCTCCTACGAGCAGTACTTC
TRBD1 few 17 TRBJ1-1 TRBV12-3/TRBV12-4 CASGDRLLGTLNTEAFF TGTGCCAGTGGGGACAGACTCCTTGGGACCCTGAACACTGAAGCTTTCTTT
TRBD1 many 16 TRBJ1-1 TRBV20-1 CSARDPWTGLYTEAFF TGCAGTGCTAGAGATCCATGGACAGGGCTATACACTGAAGCTTTCTTT
- many 12 TRBJ1-5 TRBV21-1 CASSRFNQPQHF TGTGCCAGCAGCAGATTCAATCAGCCCCAGCATTTT
TRBD1 many 15 TRBJ1-2 TRBV5-6 CASSLAGGREYGYTF TGTGCCAGCAGCTTGGCAGGGGGACGGGAATATGGCTACACCTTC
TRBD1 many 14 TRBJ1-1 TRBV11-2 CASSLGDRGHEAFF TGTGCCAGCAGCTTGGGGGACAGGGGGCATGAAGCTTTCTTT
TRBD2 few 15 TRBJ2-1 TRBV29-1 CSVILAALSYNEQFF TGCAGCGTCATCCTAGCGGCGCTCTCCTACAATGAGCAGTTCTTC
TRBD1 - 16 TRBJ1-3 TRBV2 CASRWDRGSSGNTIYF TGTGCCAGCAGGTGGGACAGGGGAAGCTCTGGAAACACCATATATTTT
- many 12 TRBJ1-1 TRBV12-5 CASGFYGTEAFF TGTGCTAGTGGTTTTTACGGAACTGAAGCTTTCTTT
TRBD1 many 14 TRBJ2-4 TRBV7-2 CASSFIQGKNIQYF TGTGCCAGCAGCTTTATACAGGGGAAAAACATTCAGTACTTC
- - 16 TRBJ1-1 TRBV7-3 CASTSLFRALNTEAFF TGTGCCAGCACCTCACTATTCCGGGCCCTGAACACTGAAGCTTTCTTT
TRBD1 - 14 TRBJ1-4 TRBV5-1 CASTSGDRDEKLFF TGCGCCAGCACCTCAGGGGACAGGGATGAAAAACTGTTTTTT
TRBD1 - 13 TRBJ2-1 TRBV5-1 CASRDRGYNEQFF TGCGCCAGCAGGGACAGGGGGTACAATGAGCAGTTCTTC
TRBD1 - 12 TRBJ1-1 TRBV10-3 CAIRTGRTEAFF TGTGCCATCAGGACAGGGAGGACTGAAGCTTTCTTT
TRBD1 many 17 TRBJ2-2 TRBV7-6 CASSARYRDRTNRELFF TGTGCCAGCAGCGCTCGATACCGGGACAGAACAAACCGGGAGCTGTTTTTT
TRBD1 few 15 TRBJ1-2 TRBV4-2 CASSPTQGTNYGYTF TGTGCCAGCAGCCCTACACAGGGGACGAACTATGGCTACACCTTC
- few 13 TRBJ1-2 TRBV20-1 CSARDITAYGYTF TGCAGTGCTAGAGATATAACAGCTTATGGCTACACCTTC
- many 11 TRBJ1-1 TRBV6-2/TRBV6-3 CASSYRVEAFF TGTGCCAGCAGTTACAGAGTTGAAGCTTTCTTT
- many 15 TRBJ1-1 TRBV12-3/TRBV12-4 CASSFVGGSNTEAFF TGTGCCAGCAGTTTTGTAGGGGGTAGCAACACTGAAGCTTTCTTT
TRBD1 - 16 TRBJ2-1 TRBV14 CASSQADRAFYNEQFF TGTGCCAGCAGCCAAGCAGACAGGGCCTTCTACAATGAGCAGTTCTTC
- many 12 TRBJ2-7 TRBV20-1 CSAPDSTYEQYF TGCAGTGCTCCGGACAGCACCTACGAGCAGTACTTC
- few 14 TRBJ1-1 TRBV6-5 CASRPSGSSTEAFF TGTGCCAGCAGGCCCTCCGGAAGCTCCACTGAAGCTTTCTTT
TRBD1 - 15 TRBJ2-7 TRBV28 CASSFFGDRSYEQYF TGTGCCAGCAGCTTCTTCGGGGACAGGTCCTACGAGCAGTACTTC
- many 13 TRBJ2-2 TRBV6-4 CASSVTNEGELFF TGTGCCAGCAGTGTAACAAACGAAGGGGAGCTGTTTTTT
- - 15 TRBJ1-3 TRBV7-9 CASSREGTGRGTIYF TGTGCCAGCAGTCGCGAAGGGACCGGGAGGGGCACCATATATTTT
- few 13 TRBJ2-7 TRBV6-2/TRBV6-3 CASSFRILYEQYF TGTGCCAGCAGTTTCCGGATCCTCTACGAGCAGTACTTC
- few 13 TRBJ1-1 TRBV27 CASSRVTNTEAFF TGTGCCAGCTCACGGGTTACAAACACTGAAGCTTTCTTT
- - 16 TRBJ2-6 TRBV27 CASSAERSSGANVLTF TGTGCCAGCAGTGCAGAACGGAGCTCTGGGGCCAACGTCCTGACTTTC
- many 13 TRBJ2-1 TRBV29-1 CSASAWQGDEQFF TGCAGCGCTAGCGCCTGGCAGGGAGACGAGCAGTTCTTC
- - 13 TRBJ1-1 TRBV6-2/TRBV6-3 CASYRAQGTEAFF TGTGCCAGCTACAGGGCGCAAGGCACTGAAGCTTTCTTT
TRBD1 few 15 TRBJ1-2 TRBV6-5 CASSYRTGGPYGYTF TGTGCCAGCAGTTACCGAACAGGGGGGCCCTATGGCTACACCTTC
- few 17 TRBJ2-6 TRBV4-1 CASTISMTVSGANVLTF TGCGCCAGCACCATCTCCATGACGGTCTCTGGGGCCAACGTCCTGACTTTC